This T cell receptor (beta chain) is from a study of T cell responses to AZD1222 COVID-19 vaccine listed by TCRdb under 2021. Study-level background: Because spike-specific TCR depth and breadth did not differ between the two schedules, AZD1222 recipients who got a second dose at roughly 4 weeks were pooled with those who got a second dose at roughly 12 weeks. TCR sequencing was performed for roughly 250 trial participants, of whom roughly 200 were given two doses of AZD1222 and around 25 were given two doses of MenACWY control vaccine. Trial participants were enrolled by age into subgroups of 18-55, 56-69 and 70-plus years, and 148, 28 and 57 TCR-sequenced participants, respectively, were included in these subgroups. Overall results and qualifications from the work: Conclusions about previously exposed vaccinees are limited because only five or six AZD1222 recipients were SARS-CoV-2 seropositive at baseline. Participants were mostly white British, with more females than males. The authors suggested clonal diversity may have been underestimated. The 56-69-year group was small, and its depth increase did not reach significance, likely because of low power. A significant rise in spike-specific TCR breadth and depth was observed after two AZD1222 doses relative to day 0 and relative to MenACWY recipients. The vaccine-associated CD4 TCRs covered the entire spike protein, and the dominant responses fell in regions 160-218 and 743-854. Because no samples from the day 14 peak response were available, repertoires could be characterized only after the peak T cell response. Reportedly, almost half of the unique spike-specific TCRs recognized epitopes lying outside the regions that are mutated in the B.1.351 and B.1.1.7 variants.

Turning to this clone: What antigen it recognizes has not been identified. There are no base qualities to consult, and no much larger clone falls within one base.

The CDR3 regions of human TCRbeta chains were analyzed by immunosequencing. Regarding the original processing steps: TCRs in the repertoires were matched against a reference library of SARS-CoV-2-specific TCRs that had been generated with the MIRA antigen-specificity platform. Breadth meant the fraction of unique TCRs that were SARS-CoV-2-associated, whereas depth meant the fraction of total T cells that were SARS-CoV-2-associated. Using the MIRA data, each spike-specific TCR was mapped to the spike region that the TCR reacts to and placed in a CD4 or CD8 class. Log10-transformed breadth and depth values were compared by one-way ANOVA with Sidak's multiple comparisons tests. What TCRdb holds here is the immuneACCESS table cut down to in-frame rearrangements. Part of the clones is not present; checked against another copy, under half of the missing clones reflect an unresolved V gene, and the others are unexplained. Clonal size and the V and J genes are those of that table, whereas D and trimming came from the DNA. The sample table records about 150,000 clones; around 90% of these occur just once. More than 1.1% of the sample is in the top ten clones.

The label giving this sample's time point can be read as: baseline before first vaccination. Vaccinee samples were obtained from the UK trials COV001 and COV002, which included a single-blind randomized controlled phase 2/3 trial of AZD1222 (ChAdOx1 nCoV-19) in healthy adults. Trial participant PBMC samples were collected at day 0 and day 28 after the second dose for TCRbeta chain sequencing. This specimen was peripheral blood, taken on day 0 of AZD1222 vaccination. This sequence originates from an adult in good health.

The CDR3 protein sequence reads: CASSPGHGIYGYTF. The nucleotides are TGTGCCAGCAGCCCGGGACACGGAATCTATGGCTACACCTTC. The chain is made from TRBV6-4 and TRBJ1-2; perhaps TRBD1 is the D gene, with 6 bases matching. For CDR1 and CDR2, the germline V gene lists MRHNA and SNTAGT. The cysteine opens and the phenylalanine closes a CDR3 of 14 amino acids. The only DNA kept is the CDR3, 42 bases in frame from the first base. Trimming removed 6 bases from V and 4 bases from J, leaving 15 bases between the germline ends.